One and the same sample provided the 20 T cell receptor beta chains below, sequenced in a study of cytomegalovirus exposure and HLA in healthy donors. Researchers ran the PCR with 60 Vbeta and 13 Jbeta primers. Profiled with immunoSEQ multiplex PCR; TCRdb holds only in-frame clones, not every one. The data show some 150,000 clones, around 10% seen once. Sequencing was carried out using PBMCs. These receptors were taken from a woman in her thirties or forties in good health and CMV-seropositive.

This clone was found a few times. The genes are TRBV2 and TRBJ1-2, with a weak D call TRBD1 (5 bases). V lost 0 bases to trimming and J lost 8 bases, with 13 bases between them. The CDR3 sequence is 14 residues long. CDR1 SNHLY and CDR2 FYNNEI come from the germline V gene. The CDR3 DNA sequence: TGTGCCAGCAGTGAAGCGGGGAGGGGAATGGGCTACACCTTC. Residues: CASSEAGRGMGYTF.

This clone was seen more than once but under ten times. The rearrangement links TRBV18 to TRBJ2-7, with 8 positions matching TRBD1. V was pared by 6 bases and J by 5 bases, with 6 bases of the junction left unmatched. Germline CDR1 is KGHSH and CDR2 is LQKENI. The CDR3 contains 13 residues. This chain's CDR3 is CASSPTGEDEQYF. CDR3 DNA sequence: TGTGCCAGCTCCCCGACAGGGGAGGACGAGCAGTACTTC.

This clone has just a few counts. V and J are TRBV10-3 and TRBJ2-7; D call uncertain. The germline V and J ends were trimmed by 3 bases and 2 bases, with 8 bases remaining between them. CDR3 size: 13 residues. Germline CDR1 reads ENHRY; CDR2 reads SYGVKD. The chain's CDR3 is CAISERGTYEQYF. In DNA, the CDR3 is TGTGCCATCAGTGAACGCGGAACCTACGAGCAGTACTTC.

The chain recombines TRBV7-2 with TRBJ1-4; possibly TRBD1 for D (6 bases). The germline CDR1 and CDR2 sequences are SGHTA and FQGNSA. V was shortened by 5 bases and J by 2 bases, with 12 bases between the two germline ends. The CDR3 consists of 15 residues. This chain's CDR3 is CASSRQRGTNEKLFF. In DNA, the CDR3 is TGTGCCAGCAGCCGCCAGAGGGGGACTAATGAAAAACTGTTTTTT.

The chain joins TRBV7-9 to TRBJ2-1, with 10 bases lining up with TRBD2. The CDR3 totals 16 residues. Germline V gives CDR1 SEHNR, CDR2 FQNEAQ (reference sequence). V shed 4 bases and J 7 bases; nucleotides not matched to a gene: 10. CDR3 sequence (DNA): TGTGCCAGCAGCTCCATAGCGGGGGGTGGCGGAAATGAGCAGTTCTTC. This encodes CASSSIAGGGGNEQFF.

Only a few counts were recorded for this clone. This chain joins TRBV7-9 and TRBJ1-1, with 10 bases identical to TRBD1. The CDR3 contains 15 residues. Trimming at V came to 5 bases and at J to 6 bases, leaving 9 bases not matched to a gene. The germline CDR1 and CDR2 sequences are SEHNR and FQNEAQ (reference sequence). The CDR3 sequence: CASSQGTGVTAEAFF. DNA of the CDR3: TGTGCCAGCAGCCAGGGGACAGGGGTTACGGCTGAAGCTTTCTTT.

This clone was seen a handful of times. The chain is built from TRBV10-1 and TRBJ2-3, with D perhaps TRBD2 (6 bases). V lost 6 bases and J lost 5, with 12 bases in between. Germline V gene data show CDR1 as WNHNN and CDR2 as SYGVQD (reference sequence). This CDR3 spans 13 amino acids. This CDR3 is CASSGGDQDTQYF. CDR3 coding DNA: TGCGCCAGCAGCGGGGGAGATCAAGATACGCAGTATTTT.

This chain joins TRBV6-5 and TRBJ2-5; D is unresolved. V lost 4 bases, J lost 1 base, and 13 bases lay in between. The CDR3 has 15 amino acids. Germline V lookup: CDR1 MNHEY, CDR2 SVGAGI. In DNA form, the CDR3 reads TGTGCCAGCAGTTCCCCAAGGAGTGCCCAAGAGACCCAGTACTTC. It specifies CASSSPRSAQETQYF.

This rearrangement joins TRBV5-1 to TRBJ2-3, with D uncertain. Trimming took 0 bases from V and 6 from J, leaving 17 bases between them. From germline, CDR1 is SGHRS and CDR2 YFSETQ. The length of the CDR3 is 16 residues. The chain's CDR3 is CASSLGRSTLSDTQYF. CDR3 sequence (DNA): TGCGCCAGCAGCTTGGGTCGTAGCACGCTATCTGATACGCAGTATTTT.

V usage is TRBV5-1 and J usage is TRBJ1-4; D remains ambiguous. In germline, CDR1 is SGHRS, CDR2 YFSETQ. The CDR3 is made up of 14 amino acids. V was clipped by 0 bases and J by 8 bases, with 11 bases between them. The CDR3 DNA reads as TGCGCCAGCAGCTTGGGGCAGCAGCGGGAAAAACTGTTTTTT. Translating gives CASSLGQQREKLFF.

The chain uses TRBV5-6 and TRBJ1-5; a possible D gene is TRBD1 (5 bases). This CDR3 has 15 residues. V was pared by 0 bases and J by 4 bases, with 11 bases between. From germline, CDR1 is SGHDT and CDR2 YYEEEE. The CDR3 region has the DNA TGTGCCAGCAGCTTGGGGGAAAAGGGGAATCAGCCCCAGCATTTT. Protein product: CASSLGEKGNQPQHF.

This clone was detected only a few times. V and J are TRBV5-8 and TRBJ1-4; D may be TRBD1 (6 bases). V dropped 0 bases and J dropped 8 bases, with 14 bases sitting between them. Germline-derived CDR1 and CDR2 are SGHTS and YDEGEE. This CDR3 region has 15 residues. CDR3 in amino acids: CASSLEGRGGEKLFF. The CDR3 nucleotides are TGTGCCAGCAGCTTGGAGGGCAGGGGTGGAGAAAAACTGTTTTTT.

The CDR3 DNA follows: TGCGCCAGCAGCCAAGACCCCCCGGACGAGCAGTACTTC. Protein sequence: CASSQDPPDEQYF. This sequence joins TRBV4-1 and TRBJ2-7; D is ambiguous. The V gene lost 0 bases and the J gene lost 5 bases, with 8 bases spanning the gap. CDR3 length: 13 amino acids. Germline V gene sequence: CDR1 MGHRA, CDR2 YSYEKL.

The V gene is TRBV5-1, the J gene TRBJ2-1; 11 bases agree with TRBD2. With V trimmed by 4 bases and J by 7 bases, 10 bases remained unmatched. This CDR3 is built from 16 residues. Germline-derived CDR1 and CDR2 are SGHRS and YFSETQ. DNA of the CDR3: TGCGCCAGCAGCGCGAGTAGCGGGGGGGCCCGAAATGAGCAGTTCTTC. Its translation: CASSASSGGARNEQFF. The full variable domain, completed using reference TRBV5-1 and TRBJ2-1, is KAGVTQTPRYLIKTRGQQVTLSCSPISGHRSVSWYQQTPGQGLQFLFEYFSETQRNKGNFPGRFSGRQFSNSRSEMNVSTLELGDSALYLCASSASSGGARNEQFFGPGTRLTVL.

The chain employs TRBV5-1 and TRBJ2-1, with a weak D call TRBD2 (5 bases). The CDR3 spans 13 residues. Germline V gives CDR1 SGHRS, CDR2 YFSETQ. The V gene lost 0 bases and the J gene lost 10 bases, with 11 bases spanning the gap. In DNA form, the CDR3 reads TGCGCCAGCAGCTTGGACGGGGTTGGGGAGCAGTTCTTC. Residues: CASSLDGVGEQFF. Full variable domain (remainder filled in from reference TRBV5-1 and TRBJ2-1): KAGVTQTPRYLIKTRGQQVTLSCSPISGHRSVSWYQQTPGQGLQFLFEYFSETQRNKGNFPGRFSGRQFSNSRSEMNVSTLELGDSALYLCASSLDGVGEQFFGPGTRLTVL.

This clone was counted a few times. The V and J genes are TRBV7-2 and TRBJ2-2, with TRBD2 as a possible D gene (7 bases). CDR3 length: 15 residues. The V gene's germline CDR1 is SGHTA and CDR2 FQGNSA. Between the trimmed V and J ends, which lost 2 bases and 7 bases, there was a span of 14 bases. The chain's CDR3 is CASSLHGGRGGELFF. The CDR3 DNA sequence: TGTGCCAGCAGCTTACACGGGGGGCGAGGCGGGGAGCTGTTTTTT.

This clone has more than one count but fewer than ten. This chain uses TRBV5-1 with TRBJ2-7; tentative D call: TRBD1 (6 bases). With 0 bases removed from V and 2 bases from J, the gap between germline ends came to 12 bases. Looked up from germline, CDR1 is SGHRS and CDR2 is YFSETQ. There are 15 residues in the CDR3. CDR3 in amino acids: CASSLGQEITYEQYF. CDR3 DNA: TGCGCCAGCAGCTTGGGACAGGAAATAACCTACGAGCAGTACTTC.

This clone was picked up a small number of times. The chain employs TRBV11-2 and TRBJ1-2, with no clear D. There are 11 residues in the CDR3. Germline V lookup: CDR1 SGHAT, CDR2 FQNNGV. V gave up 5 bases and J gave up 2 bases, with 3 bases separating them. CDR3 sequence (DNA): TGTGCCAGCAGCGCGAACTATGGCTACACCTTC. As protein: CASSANYGYTF.

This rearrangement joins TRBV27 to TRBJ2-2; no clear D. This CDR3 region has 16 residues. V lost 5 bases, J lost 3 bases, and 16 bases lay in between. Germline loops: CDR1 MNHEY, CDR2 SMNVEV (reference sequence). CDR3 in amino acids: CASSVMMRSHTGELFF. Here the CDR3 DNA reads TGTGCCAGCAGTGTAATGATGAGGTCCCACACCGGGGAGCTGTTTTTT.

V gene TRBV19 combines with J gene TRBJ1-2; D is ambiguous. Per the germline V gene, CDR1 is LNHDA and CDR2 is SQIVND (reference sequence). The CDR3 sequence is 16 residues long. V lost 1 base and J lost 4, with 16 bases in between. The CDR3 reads CASSIGVERGFYGYTF. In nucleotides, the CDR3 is TGTGCCAGTAGTATAGGAGTTGAAAGAGGTTTCTATGGCTACACCTTC.